What follows describes a single T cell receptor beta chain. Authors' methods: Amplification from reference gene primers served as the basis for estimated nucleated cell counts. The repertoire was sequenced with immunoSEQ multiplex PCR; TCRdb's copy has only in-frame clones and lacks some. The V and J calls and clone size come from that table; D and trimming were worked out from the DNA. The sample gives about 190,000 clones, around 80% of which show up once; 6.5% to 9.5% is in the top ten. The data are from a study of blood T cell repertoires in COVID-19. Overall study: Some COVID-19 samples were acute and others convalescent; all came from the United States, Italy and Spain. Sample material is recorded as cDNA or gDNA derived from T cells, B-cell-depleted T cells, or PBMCs.

Looked up from germline, CDR1 is MNHNY and CDR2 is SVGAGI (reference sequence). The J segment lost 4 bases and the V segment lost 6 bases, leaving 7 bases of the junction unmatched. This CDR3 region has 14 residues. Patients from Seattle were sampled longitudinally, starting during active infection. The source of this sequence is a woman aged 55 to 70 with COVID-19, enrolled during active disease. The chain uses TRBV6-6 and TRBJ1-2; 8 positions agree with TRBD1. The sample was peripheral blood. The CDR3 loop reads CASRPYQGAYGYTF. DNA for the CDR3: TGTGCCAGCAGGCCGTATCAGGGGGCCTATGGCTACACCTTC.